This TCR beta chain originates from a study of T cells in Graves' hyperthyroidism and ophthalmopathy. The source material, RNA transcripts, was used to amplify TCR beta CDR3 regions. The primer set for the first-round RT-PCR of the TCR CDR3 was HTBI. Each CDR3 protein gets one entry after TCRdb re-called the multiplex PCR reads with MiXCR. The data contain about 200,000 distinct CDR3 sequences, roughly a sixth of them singletons. General study points: Using 13 V-J features, a model discriminated ophthalmopathy from stable hyperthyroidism.

This CDR3 has 15 amino acids. The V end was cut by 4 bases, the J end by 1 base, with 11 bases between. Germline assignment: CDR1 SNHLY and CDR2 FYNNEI. This clonotype was observed many times. Its antigen is as yet unknown. V usage is TRBV2 and J usage is TRBJ1-5; unclear D gene. This TCR derives from a man aged 50 to 59 with Graves' hyperthyroidism. The sample consisted of blood. In nucleotides, the CDR3 is TGTGCCAGCAGTGGACAAACGGGAAGCAATCAGCCCCAGCATTTT. It yields the protein CASSGQTGSNQPQHF.